The present entry profiles one T cell receptor beta chain with its context. Its target is not known. The entry originates in a study of shared clonotypes between healthy human individuals. Study context: The cohort comprised a couple of women and a few men. Their ages spanned 18 to 49 years.

Clones were sequenced by immunoSEQ multiplex PCR, and TCRdb holds only the in-frame ones, with some missing. The table lists about 1.5 million clones, around 98% of them singletons. The CDR3 contains 14 residues. Germline V gene data show CDR1 as MNHEY and CDR2 as SMNVEV (reference sequence). The ends were cut back, 5 bases at V and 5 bases at J, with 13 bases in the middle. Both subsets, CD45RA+ naive and CD45RA-negative memory, were split from the CD4+ cells. Findings and caveats of the study: Rarefaction indicated that sorted-subset sequencing remained incomplete although depth was large. The study sampled only blood, and tissue repertoires likely differ.

The V and J genes are TRBV27 and TRBJ2-1, with D maybe TRBD1 (5 bases). The material sequenced was naive CD4+ T cells sorted from blood. Subset: CD45RA+ positively selected. This clonotype originated in a man aged 25-45 years in good health. CDR3 in amino acids: CASSLGVLHNEQFF. The CDR3 DNA is TGTGCCAGCAGTCTAGGGGTTTTACACAATGAGCAGTTCTTC.